This T cell receptor beta chain was identified in a study of T cells in Graves' hyperthyroidism and ophthalmopathy. TCR beta CDR3 sequences were amplified from RNA transcripts. The primer set for the first-round RT-PCR of the TCR CDR3 was HTBI. TCRdb called the multiplex PCR reads again in MiXCR, with one record for every CDR3 protein. The data show about 500,000 distinct CDR3 sequences, with around 15% seen just once and 25% to 35% held by the top ten. With duration under 3 months, ophthalmopathy was active: Clinical Activity Score at least 3, NOSPECS at least 4. Patients with uncontrolled infections, other autoimmune diseases, pregnancy or lactation were excluded. The diagnoses drew upon clinical symptoms, serum thyroxine and TRAb, thyroid ultrasound and orbital computed tomography. This clonotype has ten or more counts. Trimming pared 8 bases from V and 0 bases from J, leaving 14 bases between. This CDR3 spans 15 amino acids.

This receptor was taken from a woman younger than 45 with Graves' ophthalmopathy. The gene calls are TRBV12-3 or TRBV12-4 and TRBJ2-1; D not resolved. Sample: blood. The CDR3 DNA sequence: TGTGCCAGCGGGGATTGGCGGATCTCCTACAATGAGCAGTTCTTC. It encodes CASGDWRISYNEQFF.